This T cell receptor beta chain was found in a study of brain T cells in children with intractable seizures. Clones were read by immunoSEQ multiplex PCR, and TCRdb kept only the in-frame ones, dropping some. The sample lists 110,000 or so clones; 94% were seen once. Trimming took off 4 bases at V and 0 bases at J, with 8 bases between the two ends. The CDR3 runs to 13 residues. The germline V gene has CDR1 SGHRS and CDR2 YFSETQ. This TCR was recovered from a boy under three years old with hemimegalencephaly and intractable seizures. The chain employs TRBV5-1 and TRBJ2-7; no definite D call. The sample here was peripheral blood, taken at surgery. The CDR3 DNA follows: TGCGCCAGCAGCCCATTCCACTCCTACGAGCAGTACTTC. This sequence encodes CASSPFHSYEQYF.